A selection of T cell receptor beta chains follows, all from one sample in a study of T cell changes during pregnancy in multiple sclerosis. Clones were sequenced by immunoSEQ multiplex PCR, and TCRdb holds only the in-frame ones, with some missing. Here the sample spans tens of thousands of clones, around nine tenths being singletons. The sample consisted of peripheral blood, taken after pregnancy. These receptors all stem from a female donor in good health, enrolled as a control in a pregnancy study. Each CDR3 is given with its conserved first and last residue.

V | CDR3
TRBV11-2 | CASSWGTSLNEQFF
TRBV7-6 | CASSRGQVGTEAFF
TRBV7-2 | CASSLSGGQPQHF
TRBV20-1 | CSAMGGVEAFF
TRBV4-2 | CASRPNFGSYNEQFF
TRBV11-2 | CASSLSAGDLETQYF
TRBV4-3 | CASSHEFGTGVRELFF
TRBV6-1 | CASSEGGQGASPLHF
TRBV5-4 | CASSLGSSGSYEQYF
TRBV28 | CASSLRTGREAFF
TRBV19 | CASSPGIGYYGYTF
TRBV10-3 | CAISEVPGSNTGELFF
TRBV5-1 | CASSAGQASSYEQYF
TRBV7-9 | CAIQGEKGYEQYF
TRBV5-1 | CASSLVESSYNEQFF
TRBV10-3 | CAISEGTGSPYGYTF
TRBV6-5 | CASSSGGAQYF
TRBV28 | CASSSGLSNKNIQYF
TRBV4-1 | CASRSVISGEKLFF
TRBV7-8 | CASSRGGAGANVLTF
TRBV19 | CASSEFGNTIYF
TRBV7-9 | CASSLRWNTEAFF
TRBV25-1 | CASSPGGTMNTEAFF
TRBV28 | CASSSPGYGYTF
TRBV4-1 | CASSQFSPYRGGNATNEKLFF
TRBV28 | CASTLDRGVYSGANVLTF
TRBV7-2 | CASSLNRGFMNTEAFF
TRBV7-7 | CASSLGTGISYEQYF
TRBV6-6 | CASRERVSTYEQYF
TRBV6-1 | CASDEAGNSYNEQFF
TRBV28 | CASSLVQRGADTQYF
TRBV7-3 | CASSTLAGGHNEQFF
TRBV28 | CASSFPRRSGTATDTQYF
TRBV7-9 | CASSLLTGSRYEQYF
TRBV5-1 | CASSFDREYGYTF
TRBV5-4 | CASSAGGRENTEAFF
TRBV9 | CASSVSGRTDTQYF
TRBV19 | CASQGTEAPTDTQYF
TRBV28 | CASTLQGRGLNQPQHF
TRBV7-9 | CASTENRGARGEKLFF
TRBV14 | CASSQSSSAYYEQYF
TRBV11-3 | CASSSRTGGLHTQYF
TRBV7-8 | CASGTAWTEAFF
TRBV19 | CASQGQGNYGYTF
TRBV6-1 | CASSEASSGGQPQHF
TRBV28 | CASSPSHEQYF
TRBV11-3 | CASSPGGSYNEQFF
TRBV18 | CASSPQQGQETQYF
TRBV29-1 | CSDRDINSYEQYF
TRBV28 | CASTRYYNEQFF
TRBV10-3 | CAISDGQGEDTEAFF
TRBV4-1 | CASSQTPTGWGETQYF
TRBV5-6 | CASSTGTGFLNTEAFF
TRBV5-1 | CASSLGGVRETQYF
TRBV28 | CASSLGSRTPGYTF
TRBV4-3 | CASSRNRMSSYEQYF
TRBV2 | CASRKTGTEAFF